The 14 T cell receptor beta chains listed next were all sequenced from one sample in a study of cytomegalovirus exposure and HLA in healthy donors (TCRdb year 2017). The method was the immunoSEQ multiplex PCR assay. A mixture of 60 forward primers for TCR Vbeta segments and 13 reverse primers for TCR Jbeta segments was used in the multiplex PCR. As stored in TCRdb, this immuneACCESS dataset retains in-frame rearrangements with V and J assigned. A fraction of the clones does not appear; measured against another copy, unresolved V genes explain less than half of the discrepancy, and the remainder lacks a known reason. The sample table shows fewer than 150,000 clones, and about 70% are seen once. Under 4.5% of the sample comes from the top ten. Sequencing was done on a sample of PBMCs. The receptors were gathered from a man younger than 35 in good health and CMV-seronegative.

J is TRBJ1-1 and V is TRBV11-2; 7 nucleotides agree with TRBD1. Germline values: CDR1 SGHAT, CDR2 FQNNGV. The CDR3 consists of 14 residues. The trim removed 5 bases at V and 6 bases at J, leaving 9 bases unmatched. CDR3 DNA sequence: TGTGCCAGCAGCCCGGGGACAGCCTATCCTGAAGCTTTCTTT. Protein: CASSPGTAYPEAFF.

The chain couples TRBV5-4 to TRBJ2-7, with D possibly matching TRBD1 (5 bases). V shed 1 base and J shed 3 bases, with 11 bases lying between them. The CDR3 has 14 amino acids. Per the germline V gene, CDR1 is SGHNT and CDR2 is YYREEE (reference sequence). The CDR3, as DNA: TGTGCCAGCAGCTTGACCGACAGAGACTACGAGCAGTACTTC. Protein: CASSLTDRDYEQYF.

This chain joins TRBV7-9 and TRBJ2-3; no reliable D call. This CDR3 contains 15 residues. The ends were cut back, 5 bases at V and 3 bases at J, with 15 bases in the middle. Germline V gene data show CDR1 as SEHNR and CDR2 as FQNEAQ (reference sequence). CDR3 sequence: CASSKAVSGTDTQYF. The CDR3 DNA is TGTGCCAGCAGCAAAGCTGTATCCGGGACAGATACGCAGTATTTT.

This clone was detected ten times or more. The genes are TRBV6-4 and TRBJ2-5; 15 bases match TRBD2. The CDR3 is 16 residues long. Germline loops: CDR1 MRHNA, CDR2 SNTAGT. The V segment lost 5 bases and the J segment 10 bases; nucleotides outside the gene matches: 11. DNA of the CDR3: TGTGCCAGCAGTCCCGGGACTAGCGGGGGGTTCGAAGTCCAGTACTTC. The encoded protein is CASSPGTSGGFEVQYF.

This sequence joins TRBV6-6 and TRBJ1-3; no reliable D call. V was pared by 0 bases and J by 0 bases, with 6 bases between. Germline V gene sequence: CDR1 MNHNY, CDR2 SVGAGI (reference sequence). CDR3 length equals 15 residues. This CDR3 reads CASSYSRGSGNTIYF. CDR3 bases: TGTGCCAGCAGTTACTCGCGGGGCTCTGGAAACACCATATATTTT.

This clone was counted between two and nine times. The CDR3 DNA sequence: TGTGCCAGCAGCCCCCTGAGCACAGGGTCTGGGGAGCAGTACTTC. Translating gives CASSPLSTGSGEQYF. The chain uses TRBV6-5 and TRBJ2-7; D may be TRBD1 (6 bases). The CDR3 has 15 amino acids. Per the germline V gene, CDR1 is MNHEY and CDR2 is SVGAGI. Trimming shortened V by 6 bases and J by 7 bases, and 22 bases separated the two germline ends.

This clone occurred a few times. The V and J genes are TRBV5-6 and TRBJ2-2, with TRBD2 identical over 10 bases. The CDR3 contains 17 residues. J lost 5 bases, V lost 0 bases, and 7 bases had no gene match. The V gene's germline CDR1 is SGHDT and CDR2 YYEEEE. The CDR3 sequence: CASSLASGGARTGELFF. CDR3 nucleotide sequence: TGTGCCAGCAGCTTGGCCAGCGGGGGGGCGCGAACCGGGGAGCTGTTTTTT.

The V and J genes are TRBV6-5 and TRBJ2-6, with no clear D. The CDR3 totals 14 residues. Trimming removed 3 bases at V and 5 bases at J, with 8 bases between. In germline, CDR1 is MNHEY, CDR2 SVGAGI. CDR3 region: CASSYGTWANVLTF. The CDR3 DNA follows: TGTGCCAGCAGTTATGGCACGTGGGCCAACGTCCTGACTTTC.

The chain joins TRBV5-1 to TRBJ2-5; 8 bases line up with TRBD1. The junction had 7 bases not matched to a gene; V was cut back by 4 bases and J by 2 bases. Germline CDR1 SGHRS, CDR2 YFSETQ. The CDR3 is 15 residues long. CDR3 in amino acids: CASSPNRQGQETQYF. The CDR3 nucleotides read TGCGCCAGCAGCCCCAACCGACAGGGGCAAGAGACCCAGTACTTC.

V and J are TRBV18 and TRBJ1-4; D possibly corresponds to TRBD1 (5 bases). This CDR3 has 16 residues. Trimming cost V 2 bases and J 0 bases, with 10 bases left between them. Germline CDR1 is KGHSH and CDR2 is LQKENI. The CDR3 region has the DNA TGTGCCAGCTCACCAGTTCCAGGGACAACTAATGAAAAACTGTTTTTT. This translates into CASSPVPGTTNEKLFF.

The table lists this clone with a few counts. The chain employs TRBV7-8 and TRBJ2-2; 7 bases line up with TRBD2. CDR1 SGHVS and CDR2 FQNEAQ come from the germline V gene. Trimming cost V 1 base and J 4 bases; bases outside gene matches: 6. CDR3 length: 16 residues. The CDR3 nucleotides read TGTGCCAGCAGCTTAGTTGATGGGAGGGGCACCGGGGAGCTGTTTTTT. This translates into CASSLVDGRGTGELFF.

The chain combines TRBV29-1 with TRBJ2-3; 10 bases fit TRBD2. This CDR3 has 15 amino acids. V dropped 7 bases and J dropped 0; count of bases not matched to a gene: 7. The V gene's germline CDR1 is SQVTM and CDR2 ANQGSEA. Here the CDR3 reads CSAKRGGPSTDTQYF. Written as DNA, the CDR3 is TGCAGCGCAAAGCGGGGGGGCCCAAGCACAGATACGCAGTATTTT.

V gene TRBV10-3 combines with J gene TRBJ2-7, with 8 bases fitting TRBD1. The CDR3 is 16 residues long. Per the germline V gene, CDR1 is ENHRY and CDR2 is SYGVKD. The V gene end was trimmed by 2 bases and the J gene end by 0 bases; junction bases not matched to a gene: 6. CDR3: CAISEPGQGVSYEQYF. CDR3 in DNA: TGTGCCATCAGTGAGCCCGGACAGGGAGTCTCCTACGAGCAGTACTTC.

This clone was observed once. V gene TRBV7-3 combines with J gene TRBJ2-3; D might be TRBD2 (6 bases). CDR3 size: 20 residues. Trimming cost V 0 bases and J 1 base, with 23 bases left between them. Germline CDR1 and CDR2: SGHTA and FQGTGA. The CDR3 region is CASSLTAPGLWRGGTDTQYF. In DNA form, the CDR3 reads TGTGCCAGCAGCTTAACGGCACCAGGCCTGTGGCGCGGGGGCACAGATACGCAGTATTTT.